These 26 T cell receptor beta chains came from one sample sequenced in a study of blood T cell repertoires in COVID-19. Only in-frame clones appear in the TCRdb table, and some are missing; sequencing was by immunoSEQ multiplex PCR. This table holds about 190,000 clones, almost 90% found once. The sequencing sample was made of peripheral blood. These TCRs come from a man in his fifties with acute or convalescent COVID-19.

CDR3 amino acids: CASSVLAGENQETQYF. In DNA, the CDR3 is TGTGCCAGCAGCGTTTTGGCGGGGGAAAACCAAGAGACCCAGTACTTC. The V gene is TRBV9, the J gene TRBJ2-5; 7 positions match TRBD2. CDR3 size: 16 residues. The V gene end was trimmed by 2 bases and the J gene end by 0 bases; junction bases not matched to a gene: 7. Germline loops: CDR1 SGDLS, CDR2 YYNGEE.

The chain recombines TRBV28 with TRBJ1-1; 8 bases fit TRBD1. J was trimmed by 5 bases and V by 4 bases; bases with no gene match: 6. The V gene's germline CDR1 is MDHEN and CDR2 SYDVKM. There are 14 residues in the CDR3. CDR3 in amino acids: CASSWQGAGTEAFF. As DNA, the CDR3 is TGTGCCAGCAGTTGGCAGGGGGCGGGAACTGAAGCTTTCTTT.

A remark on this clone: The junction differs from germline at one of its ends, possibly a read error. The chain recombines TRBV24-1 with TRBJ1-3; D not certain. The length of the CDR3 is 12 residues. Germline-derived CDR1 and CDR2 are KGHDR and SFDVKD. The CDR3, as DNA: TGTGCCACCAGTGATTATGGAGACACCATATATTTT. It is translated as CATSDYGDTIYF.

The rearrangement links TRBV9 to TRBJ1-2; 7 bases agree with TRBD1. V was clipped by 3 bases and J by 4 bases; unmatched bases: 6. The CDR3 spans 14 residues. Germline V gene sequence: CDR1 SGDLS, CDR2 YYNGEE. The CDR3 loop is CASSAQGKLYGYTF. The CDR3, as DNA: TGTGCCAGCAGCGCACAGGGGAAGCTCTATGGCTACACCTTC.

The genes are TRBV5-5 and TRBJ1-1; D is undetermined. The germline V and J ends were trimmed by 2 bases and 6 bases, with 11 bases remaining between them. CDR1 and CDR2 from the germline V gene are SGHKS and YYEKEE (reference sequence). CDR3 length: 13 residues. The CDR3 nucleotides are TGTGCCAGCAGCTTAGGGCCGGGAGCTGAAGCTTTCTTT. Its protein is CASSLGPGAEAFF.

CDR3 bases: TGTGCCAGCGGGGCTGTTTTTAATCAGCCCCAGCATTTT. This encodes CASGAVFNQPQHF. This chain uses TRBV27 with TRBJ1-5, with D possibly matching TRBD1 (5 bases). Germline CDR1 and CDR2: MNHEY and SMNVEV (reference sequence). V lost 8 bases, J lost 4 bases, and 12 bases lay in between. The CDR3 spans 13 residues.

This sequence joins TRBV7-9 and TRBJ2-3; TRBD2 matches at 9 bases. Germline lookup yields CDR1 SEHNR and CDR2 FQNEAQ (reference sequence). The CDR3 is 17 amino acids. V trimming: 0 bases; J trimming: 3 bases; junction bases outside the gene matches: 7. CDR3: CASSLASRREGTDTQYF. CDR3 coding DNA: TGTGCCAGCAGCTTAGCGTCTCGGCGGGAGGGGACAGATACGCAGTATTTT.

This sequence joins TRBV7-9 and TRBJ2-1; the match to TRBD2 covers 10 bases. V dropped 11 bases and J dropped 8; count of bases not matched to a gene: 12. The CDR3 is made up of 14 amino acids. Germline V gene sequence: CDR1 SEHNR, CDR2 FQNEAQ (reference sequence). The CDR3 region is CAALRLAGGDEQFF. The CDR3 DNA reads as TGTGCCGCTTTGAGACTAGCGGGCGGGGATGAGCAGTTCTTC.

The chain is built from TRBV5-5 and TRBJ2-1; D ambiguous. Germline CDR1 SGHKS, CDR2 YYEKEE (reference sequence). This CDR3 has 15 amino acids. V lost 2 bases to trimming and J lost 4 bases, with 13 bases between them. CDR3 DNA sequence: TGTGCCAGCAGCTTAGTCATAGCACAATACAATGAGCAGTTCTTC. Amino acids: CASSLVIAQYNEQFF.

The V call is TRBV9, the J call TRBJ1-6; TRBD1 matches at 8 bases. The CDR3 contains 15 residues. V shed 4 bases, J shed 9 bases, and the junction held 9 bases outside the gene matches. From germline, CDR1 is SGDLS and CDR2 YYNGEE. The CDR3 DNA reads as TGTGCCAGCAGCAAAGGACAGGGCCGGACTTCACCCCTCCACTTT. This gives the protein CASSKGQGRTSPLHF.

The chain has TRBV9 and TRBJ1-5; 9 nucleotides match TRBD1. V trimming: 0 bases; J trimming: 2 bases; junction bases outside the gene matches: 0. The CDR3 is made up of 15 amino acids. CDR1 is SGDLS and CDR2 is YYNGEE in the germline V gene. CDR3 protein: CASSVGTGGNQPQHF. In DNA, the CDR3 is TGTGCCAGCAGCGTAGGGACAGGGGGCAATCAGCCCCAGCATTTT.

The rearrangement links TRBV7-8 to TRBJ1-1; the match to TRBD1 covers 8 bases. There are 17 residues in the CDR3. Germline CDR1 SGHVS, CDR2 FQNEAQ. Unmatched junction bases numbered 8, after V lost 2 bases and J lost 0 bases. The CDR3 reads CASSLQGAITMNTEAFF. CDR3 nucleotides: TGTGCCAGCAGCTTACAGGGGGCGATCACTATGAACACTGAAGCTTTCTTT. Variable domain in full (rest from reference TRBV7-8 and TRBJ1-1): GAGVSQSPRYKVAKRGQDVALRCDPISGHVSLFWYQQALGQGPEFLTYFQNEAQLDKSGLPSDRFFAERPEGSVSTLKIQRTQQEDSAVYLCASSLQGAITMNTEAFFGQGTRLTVV.

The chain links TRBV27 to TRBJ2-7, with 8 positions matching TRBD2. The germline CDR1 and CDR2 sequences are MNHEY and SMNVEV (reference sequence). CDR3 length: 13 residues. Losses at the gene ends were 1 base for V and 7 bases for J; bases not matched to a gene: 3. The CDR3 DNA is TGTGCCAGCAGTTTATTAGCGGGGTTGGAGCAGTACTTC. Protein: CASSLLAGLEQYF.

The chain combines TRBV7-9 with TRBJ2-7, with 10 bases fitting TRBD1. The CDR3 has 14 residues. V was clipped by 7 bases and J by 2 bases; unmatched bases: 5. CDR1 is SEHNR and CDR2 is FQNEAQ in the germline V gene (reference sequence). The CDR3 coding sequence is TGTGCCAGCATCCAGGGACAGGGGACCTACGAGCAGTACTTC. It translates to CASIQGQGTYEQYF.

CDR3: CASSLREGREQYF. DNA for the CDR3: TGTGCCAGCAGTTTACGGGAGGGCCGCGAGCAGTACTTC. The rearrangement uses TRBV27 and TRBJ2-7; TRBD2 matches 8 bases. CDR3 length equals 13 residues. Germline V lookup: CDR1 MNHEY, CDR2 SMNVEV (reference sequence). Trimming at V came to 2 bases and at J to 6 bases, leaving 3 bases not matched to a gene.

In DNA form, the CDR3 reads TGTGCCAGCAGTTTTAGGGGGTCAGGTCAGCCCCAGCATTTT. Amino acids: CASSFRGSGQPQHF. V usage is TRBV27 and J usage is TRBJ1-5, with D perhaps TRBD1 (6 bases). The CDR3 length is 14 residues. V shed 3 bases and J shed 6 bases, with 12 bases lying between them. Germline CDR1 MNHEY, CDR2 SMNVEV (reference sequence).

CDR3 sequence reads: CASSIHRDRGTGELFF. The DNA of the CDR3 is TGTGCCAGCAGCATCCACCGGGACAGGGGCACCGGGGAGCTGTTTTTT. This sequence joins TRBV6-2 or TRBV6-3 and TRBJ2-2; 10 bases line up with TRBD1. The J segment lost 4 bases and the V segment lost 6 bases, leaving 8 bases of the junction unmatched. The length of the CDR3 is 16 residues. Germline lookup yields CDR1 MNHEY and CDR2 SVGEGT.

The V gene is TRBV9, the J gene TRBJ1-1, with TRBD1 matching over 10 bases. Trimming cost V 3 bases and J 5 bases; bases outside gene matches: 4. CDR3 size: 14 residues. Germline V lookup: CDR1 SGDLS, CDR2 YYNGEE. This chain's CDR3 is CASSADRGRTEAFF. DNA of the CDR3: TGTGCCAGCAGCGCCGACAGGGGGCGGACTGAAGCTTTCTTT.

The CDR3 sequence is CASSRSSSTDTQYF. CDR3 DNA: TGTGCCAGCAGCCGGAGCAGTAGCACAGATACGCAGTATTTT. J is TRBJ2-3 and V is TRBV6-1; the D is unclear. Germline CDR1 MNHNS, CDR2 SASEGT. The V end lost 6 bases, the J end lost 0 bases, and 10 bases lay between the germline ends. There are 14 residues in the CDR3.

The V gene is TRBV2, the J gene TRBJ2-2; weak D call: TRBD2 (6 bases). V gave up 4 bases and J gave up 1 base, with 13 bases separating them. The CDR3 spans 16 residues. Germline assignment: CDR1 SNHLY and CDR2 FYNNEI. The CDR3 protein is CASSGRRVLNTGELFF. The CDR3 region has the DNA TGTGCCAGCAGTGGGAGGAGGGTATTGAACACCGGGGAGCTGTTTTTT.

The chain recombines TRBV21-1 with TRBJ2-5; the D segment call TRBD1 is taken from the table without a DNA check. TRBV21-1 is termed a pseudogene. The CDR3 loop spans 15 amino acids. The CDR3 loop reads CASSSRQGIRETQYF. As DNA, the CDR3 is TGTGCCAGCAGCTCGCGACAGGGGATCCGAGAGACCCAGTACTTC.

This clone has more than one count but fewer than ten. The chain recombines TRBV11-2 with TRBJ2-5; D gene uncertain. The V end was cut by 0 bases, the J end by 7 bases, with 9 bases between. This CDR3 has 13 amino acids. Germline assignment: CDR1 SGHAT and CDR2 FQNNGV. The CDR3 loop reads CASSLEPPGTQYF. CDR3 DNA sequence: TGTGCCAGCAGCTTAGAGCCCCCGGGGACCCAGTACTTC.

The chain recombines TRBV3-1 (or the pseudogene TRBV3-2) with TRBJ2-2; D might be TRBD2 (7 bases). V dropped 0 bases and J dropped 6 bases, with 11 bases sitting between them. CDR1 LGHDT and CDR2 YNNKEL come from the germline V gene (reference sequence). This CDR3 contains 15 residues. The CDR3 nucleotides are TGTGCCAGCAGCCAAGATGGGAGGGGGTCCGGGGAGCTGTTTTTT. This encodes CASSQDGRGSGELFF.

Here the CDR3 reads CASSLGGGVIDTQYF. CDR3 nucleotides: TGTGCCAGCAGCCTGGGGGGGGGTGTCATAGATACGCAGTATTTT. The chain couples TRBV28 to TRBJ2-3; TRBD2 aligns across 7 bases. With V trimmed by 6 bases and J by 5 bases, 11 bases remained unmatched. The CDR3 consists of 15 residues. Germline V gene lookup returns CDR1 MDHEN and CDR2 SYDVKM.

In DNA, the CDR3 is TGTGCCAGCAGGGATAGACTAGCGGGACGCGAGACCCAGTACTTC. It yields the protein CASRDRLAGRETQYF. This sequence joins TRBV28 and TRBJ2-5; TRBD2 matches at 11 bases. Unmatched junction bases numbered 8, after V lost 6 bases and J lost 5 bases. The CDR3 has 15 residues. Germline lookup yields CDR1 MDHEN and CDR2 SYDVKM.

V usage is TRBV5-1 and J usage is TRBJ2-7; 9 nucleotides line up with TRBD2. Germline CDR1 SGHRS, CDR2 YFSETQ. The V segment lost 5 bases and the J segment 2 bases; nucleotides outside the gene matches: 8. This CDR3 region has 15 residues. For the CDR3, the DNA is TGCGCCAGCAGTCTTAGCGGGAGCTCCACCTACGAGCAGTACTTC. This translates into CASSLSGSSTYEQYF.